This T cell receptor beta chain was identified in a study of cytomegalovirus exposure and HLA in healthy donors. As regards this clone: Its antigen is not identified.

This CDR3 contains 11 residues. From germline, CDR1 is MNHNS and CDR2 SASEGT. V lost 4 bases, J lost 4 bases, and 4 bases lay in between. Whole-study findings and limits: The study designated fewer than 200 TCR beta chains cytomegalovirus-associated. An Asian-associated ancestry cluster reportedly showed fewer N-insertions than the approximately 700-donor mean in a later analysis.

The PCR made use of 60 Vbeta and 13 Jbeta primers. Generated by immunoSEQ multiplex PCR, the TCRdb table keeps only in-frame clones and is missing some. The sample data list 100,000 to 150,000 clones. Sequencing used PBMCs. The sequence derives from a man aged 18 to 29 in good health and CMV-seronegative. The gene calls are TRBV6-1 and TRBJ1-2; no reliable D call. CDR3 protein: CASSGSYGYTF. The CDR3 DNA follows: TGTGCCAGCAGTGGCAGCTATGGCTACACCTTC.